These 27 T cell receptor beta chains share one sample of origin, sequenced in a study of cytomegalovirus exposure and HLA in healthy donors (dated by TCRdb to between 2016 and 2019). Library preparation was by the immunoSEQ multiplex PCR assay. The multiplex PCR relied on a mix of 60 forward primers for TCR Vbeta segments and 13 reverse primers for TCR Jbeta segments. TCRdb took this table from immuneACCESS and kept in-frame rearrangements with V and J called. Such tables lack part of the clones; where checked against another copy, unresolved V genes explain under half of the gap, and the rest is unexplained. For this sample the table gives approximately 89,000 clones, of which approximately 76% were detected only once. 10% of the sample rests with the top ten. The sequencing sample was made of PBMCs. These receptors all come from a man between 25 and 39 years old in good health and CMV-seropositive.

CDR3 loop: CASSFGTGDPYEQYF. The CDR3 DNA reads TGCGCCAGCAGCTTTGGGACAGGGGACCCCTACGAGCAGTACTTC. The genes are TRBV5-1 and TRBJ2-7; 10 nucleotides line up with TRBD1. V lost 2 bases to trimming and J lost 2 bases; unmatched junction nucleotides: 4. The CDR3 is 15 amino acids. Germline-derived CDR1 and CDR2 are SGHRS and YFSETQ.

V and J are TRBV5-1 and TRBJ1-3; D is perhaps TRBD1 (5 bases). Germline loops: CDR1 SGHRS, CDR2 YFSETQ. V was pared by 0 bases and J by 2 bases, with 9 bases between. The CDR3 totals 15 residues. CDR3 sequence reads: CASSLESGTGNTIYF. The CDR3 nucleotides are TGCGCCAGCAGCTTGGAATCAGGGACTGGAAACACCATATATTTT.

This chain's CDR3 is CASRTGTDSPLHF. CDR3 bases: TGCGCCAGCAGAACCGGGACAGATTCACCCCTCCACTTT. V usage is TRBV5-1 and J usage is TRBJ1-6; 7 positions agree with TRBD1. V trimming: 5 bases; J trimming: 8 bases; junction bases outside the gene matches: 4. The germline CDR1 and CDR2 sequences are SGHRS and YFSETQ. This CDR3 has 13 residues.

The V gene is TRBV18, the J gene TRBJ1-1; D might be TRBD1 (5 bases). Trimming removed 3 bases from V and 5 bases from J, with 13 bases in between. The CDR3 is 14 residues long. Per the germline V gene, CDR1 is KGHSH and CDR2 is LQKENI. DNA of the CDR3: TGTGCCAGCTCACCGATCCCAGGGTGGACTGAAGCTTTCTTT. It codes for CASSPIPGWTEAFF.

This sequence joins TRBV5-6 and TRBJ2-3; the D gene is possibly TRBD2 (6 bases). Germline-derived CDR1 and CDR2 are SGHDT and YYEEEE. This CDR3 is 17 amino acids long. V lost 3 bases and J lost 0, with 17 bases in between. Here the CDR3 reads CASSSATLGGSTDTQYF. The CDR3 DNA sequence: TGTGCCAGCAGCTCGGCGACCTTGGGGGGAAGCACAGATACGCAGTATTTT.

This clone was observed once. This chain links TRBV11-1 with TRBJ2-5; TRBD1 matches 7 bases. The J call is in doubt because the DNA end fits TRBJ2-7 better. CDR3 length equals 16 residues. Germline loops: CDR1 SGHAT, CDR2 FQDESV (reference sequence). The CDR3 bases are TGTGCCAGCAGCTCGGAGACGGGACAGTACTCCTACGAGCAGTACTTC. Encoded protein: CASSSETGQYSYEQYF.

J is TRBJ2-1 and V is TRBV7-9; weak D call: TRBD2 (7 bases). Germline V gives CDR1 SEHNR, CDR2 FQNEAQ (reference sequence). The CDR3 extends over 16 amino acids. V lost 1 base to trimming and J lost 0 bases, with 10 bases between them. The CDR3 DNA reads TGTGCCAGCAGCTTAGAAGGGGGGGGCTCCTACAATGAGCAGTTCTTC. Translating gives CASSLEGGGSYNEQFF.

V and J are TRBV2 and TRBJ1-1; 7 positions agree with TRBD1. The ends lost 4 bases at V and 3 bases at J; junction bases unmatched: 8. This CDR3 region has 15 residues. Germline-derived CDR1 and CDR2 are SNHLY and FYNNEI. The CDR3 sequence is CASSVFEGADTEAFF. CDR3 nucleotide sequence: TGTGCCAGCAGTGTTTTTGAGGGGGCTGACACTGAAGCTTTCTTT.

The chain combines TRBV10-3 with TRBJ2-7, with no clear D. In germline, CDR1 is ENHRY, CDR2 SYGVKD. V gave up 0 bases and J gave up 5 bases, with 5 bases separating them. The CDR3 contains 12 residues. In DNA form, the CDR3 reads TGTGCCATCAGTGAGTCGGCGGACGAGCAGTACTTC. As protein: CAISESADEQYF.

The sample holds a few counts of this clone. The genes are TRBV5-5 and TRBJ1-1; D is ambiguous. Germline CDR1 SGHKS, CDR2 YYEKEE (reference sequence). Trimming shortened V by 0 bases and J by 1 base, and 7 bases separated the two germline ends. This CDR3 comprises 14 residues. The CDR3 nucleotides read TGTGCCAGCAGCTTGGACGGTTGGAACACTGAAGCTTTCTTT. It yields the protein CASSLDGWNTEAFF.

The chain employs TRBV6-5 and TRBJ2-7, with a weak D call TRBD1 (5 bases). Trimming removed 4 bases at V and 6 bases at J, with 13 bases between. This CDR3 is 13 amino acids long. Germline values: CDR1 MNHEY, CDR2 SVGAGI. CDR3 amino acids: CASSSYRQFEQYF. For the CDR3, the DNA is TGTGCCAGCAGTTCCTATCGACAGTTCGAGCAGTACTTC.

This clone occurred once. J is TRBJ1-2 and V is TRBV18, with 8 bases fitting TRBD1. The CDR3 spans 16 residues. Trimming cost V 3 bases and J 8 bases; bases outside gene matches: 14. From germline, CDR1 is KGHSH and CDR2 LQKENI. The CDR3 spells CASSPTGTGGTGGYTF. In nucleotides, the CDR3 is TGTGCCAGCTCACCTACCGGGACAGGTGGTACGGGCGGCTACACCTTC.

The gene calls are TRBV5-5 and TRBJ2-2; TRBD1 matches at 7 bases. In germline, CDR1 is SGHKS, CDR2 YYEKEE (reference sequence). The CDR3 is 17 amino acids. The junction had 9 bases not matched to a gene; V was cut back by 3 bases and J by 1 base. Here the CDR3 reads CASSSPPRTGNTGELFF. CDR3 DNA: TGTGCCAGCAGCTCACCCCCAAGGACAGGGAACACCGGGGAGCTGTTTTTT.

The genes are TRBV28 and TRBJ1-4; 8 bases match TRBD1. The CDR3 extends over 16 amino acids. Germline CDR1 is MDHEN and CDR2 is SYDVKM. The J segment lost 0 bases and the V segment lost 5 bases, leaving 5 bases of the junction unmatched. In DNA form, the CDR3 reads TGTGCCAGCAGTGCGACAGGGGCTGCAACTAATGAAAAACTGTTTTTT. Its translation is CASSATGAATNEKLFF.

This clone was detected only a few times. The chain couples TRBV27 to TRBJ2-4; perhaps TRBD2 as D (6 bases). Deletions cut 10 bases from V and 0 bases from J, with 22 bases between. Germline V gene sequence: CDR1 MNHEY, CDR2 SMNVEV (reference sequence). The CDR3 has 17 amino acids. CDR3 DNA sequence: TGTGCCACCACGTGGGGGGTTGGCTGTTTAGCCAAAAACATTCAGTACTTC. Protein: CATTWGVGCLAKNIQYF.

This clone was detected once. V and J are TRBV4-1 and TRBJ1-5; D might be TRBD1 (5 bases). The V and J ends lost 1 base and 3 bases respectively, with 13 bases between them. The CDR3 spans 16 residues. Germline V lookup: CDR1 MGHRA, CDR2 YSYEKL. DNA of the CDR3: TGCGCCAGCAGCCAAGTAGCGGGGGGTCCCAATCAGCCCCAGCATTTT. Its protein product is CASSQVAGGPNQPQHF.

This chain connects TRBV7-9 to TRBJ1-5; TRBD1 agrees at 7 bases. Trimming cost V 8 bases and J 1 base; bases outside gene matches: 14. CDR3 length equals 17 residues. Germline V CDR1 and CDR2: SEHNR, FQNEAQ (reference sequence). CDR3 amino acids: CASEIYLAGGSNQPQHF. Written as DNA, the CDR3 is TGTGCCAGCGAAATCTACCTCGCAGGGGGAAGCAATCAGCCCCAGCATTTT. Variable domain in full (rest from reference TRBV7-9 and TRBJ1-5): DTGVSQNPRHKITKRGQNVTFRCDPISEHNRLYWYRQTLGQGPEFLTYFQNEAQLEKSRLLSDRFSAERPKGSFSTLEIQRTEQGDSAMYLCASEIYLAGGSNQPQHFGDGTRLSIL.

Turning to this clone: One end of the junction does not line up with germline, which may come from a read error. V and J are TRBV19 and TRBJ1-4, with D possibly being TRBD1 (6 bases). Germline V gene sequence: CDR1 LNHDA, CDR2 SQIVND (reference sequence). The CDR3 contains 17 residues. The CDR3 DNA is TGTGCCAGCCGACCTCCTTGGGGGCAGAATAATGAAGGCCTCCAATTCTTT. Residues: CASRPPWGQNNEGLQFF.

This chain connects TRBV6-5 to TRBJ2-1; 12 bases are shared with TRBD2. The CDR3 is made up of 16 amino acids. The trim removed 2 bases at V and 7 bases at J, leaving 6 bases unmatched. From germline, CDR1 is MNHEY and CDR2 SVGAGI. CDR3 DNA: TGTGCCAGCAGTTACCGTCTAGCGGGGGGGCGAAATGAGCAGTTCTTC. Protein product: CASSYRLAGGRNEQFF.

The chain carries TRBV7-9 and TRBJ2-7; the D gene is possibly TRBD2 (6 bases). This CDR3 spans 15 amino acids. V shed 0 bases and J shed 4 bases, with 13 bases lying between them. CDR1 is SEHNR and CDR2 is FQNEAQ in the germline V gene (reference sequence). In DNA form, the CDR3 reads TGTGCCAGCAGCTTAGCTCCCGGGAGACAGTACGAGCAGTACTTC. The encoded protein is CASSLAPGRQYEQYF.

This chain joins TRBV7-2 and TRBJ2-5, with 9 positions matching TRBD1. This CDR3 is 13 amino acids long. Germline-derived CDR1 and CDR2 are SGHTA and FQGNSA. With V trimmed by 4 bases and J by 9 bases, 6 bases remained unmatched. The CDR3 reads CASSSGQGKAQYF. As DNA, the CDR3 is TGTGCCAGCAGCTCGGGACAGGGCAAGGCCCAGTACTTC.

This clone was counted only a few times. The chain joins TRBV4-2 to TRBJ1-6, with D unresolved. The germline V gene has CDR1 LGHNA and CDR2 YNFKEQ. Trimming shortened V by 0 bases and J by 5 bases, and 11 bases separated the two germline ends. The CDR3 has 16 residues. The CDR3 nucleotides are TGTGCCAGCAGCCAAGAAGGAGACCGACATAATTCACCCCTCCACTTT. It yields the protein CASSQEGDRHNSPLHF.

There are a few counts of this clone. The chain has TRBV5-1 and TRBJ1-1; TRBD1 is a possible D gene (5 bases). The CDR3 consists of 14 residues. The germline V gene encodes CDR1 SGHRS and CDR2 YFSETQ. The germline V and J ends were trimmed by 0 bases and 6 bases, with 12 bases remaining between them. In DNA, the CDR3 is TGCGCCAGCAGCTTGGGTACAGAAGGGGCTGAAGCTTTCTTT. This encodes CASSLGTEGAEAFF.

This sequence joins TRBV6-6 and TRBJ2-2, with a possible D match to TRBD2 (5 bases). This CDR3 has 16 amino acids. CDR1 and CDR2 (germline): MNHNY, SVGAGI (reference sequence). The V gene lost 0 bases and the J gene lost 5 bases, with 13 bases spanning the gap. The CDR3 DNA follows: TGTGCCAGCAGTTACTCGTACGGCCAGCGGACCGGGGAGCTGTTTTTT. This translates into CASSYSYGQRTGELFF.

The V call is TRBV7-8, the J call TRBJ2-1; D remains ambiguous. Deletions cut 1 base from V and 1 base from J, with 11 bases between. Germline CDR1 reads SGHVS; CDR2 reads FQNEAQ. The CDR3 spans 16 residues. DNA of the CDR3: TGTGCCAGCAGCTTAGGACTCCGGGTATCCTACAATGAGCAGTTCTTC. Amino acid sequence: CASSLGLRVSYNEQFF.

For this clone: Germline and junction disagree at one end, which may indicate a read error. V and J are TRBV27 and TRBJ2-5; D might be TRBD1 (6 bases). Germline loops: CDR1 MNHEY, CDR2 SMNVEV (reference sequence). This CDR3 contains 16 residues. The CDR3 sequence: CASRDDGTPYQGTQYF. In nucleotides, the CDR3 is TGTGCCAGCAGGGACGACGGGACACCATACCAAGGGACCCAGTACTTC.

The V and J genes are TRBV9 and TRBJ2-7; D is unclear. Per germline, CDR1 SGDLS and CDR2 YYNGEE. Trimming took 5 bases from V and 2 from J, leaving 14 bases between them. This CDR3 is built from 14 residues. In DNA form, the CDR3 reads TGTGCCAGCAGTCAAGAGGCCTCTCCCTACGAGCAGTACTTC. This translates into CASSQEASPYEQYF.